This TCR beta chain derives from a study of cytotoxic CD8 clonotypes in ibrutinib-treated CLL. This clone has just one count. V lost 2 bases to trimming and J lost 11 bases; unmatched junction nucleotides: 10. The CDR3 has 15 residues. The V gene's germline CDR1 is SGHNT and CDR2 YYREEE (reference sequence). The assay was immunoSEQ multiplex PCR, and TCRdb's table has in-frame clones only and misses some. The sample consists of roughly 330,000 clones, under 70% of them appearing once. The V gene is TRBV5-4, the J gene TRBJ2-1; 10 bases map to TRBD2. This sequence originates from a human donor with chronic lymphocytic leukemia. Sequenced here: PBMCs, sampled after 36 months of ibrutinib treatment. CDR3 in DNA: TGTGCCAGCAGCTTTCGGGGGCTAGCGGGAGATCAGCAGTTCTTC. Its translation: CASSFRGLAGDQQFF.